These T cell receptor beta chains were read from a single sample in a study of cytomegalovirus exposure and HLA in healthy donors. Sequencing used immunoSEQ multiplex PCR; TCRdb keeps in-frame clones, though not all of them. The sample carries some 130,000 clones, roughly 90% recorded once. Sample: PBMCs. These receptors all stem from a woman between 18 and 29 years old in good health and CMV-seropositive. Both conserved end residues are part of each CDR3. Fields, in order: J gene, D gene, V gene, clone size, CDR3 protein, CDR3 DNA. The D gene is left open where the match is weak. Part of the rows lack a size; the others show once, few, many or a class for expanded clones.

TRBJ2-2,TRBD2,TRBV4-1,-,CASSSRTSGAGELFF,TGCGCCAGCAGCTCCCGGACTAGCGGGGCCGGGGAGCTGTTTTTT
TRBJ2-1,-,TRBV27,-,CASRGTRDSPTYNEQFF,TGTGCCAGCAGGGGGACTCGGGACTCCCCTACCTACAATGAGCAGTTCTTC
TRBJ1-2,TRBD1,TRBV5-1,once,CASSRGTDNYGYTF,TGCGCCAGCAGCCGGGGGACAGATAACTATGGCTACACCTTC
TRBJ1-5,TRBD1,TRBV2,-,CASSAGGSNQPQHF,TGTGCCAGCAGTGCAGGGGGAAGCAATCAGCCCCAGCATTTT
TRBJ2-7,TRBD1,TRBV29-1,-,CSVDPGGPSYEQYF,TGCAGCGTTGATCCAGGGGGCCCGTCCTACGAGCAGTACTTC
TRBJ2-5,TRBD2,TRBV7-9,-,CASSASGTSGETQYF,TGTGCCAGCAGCGCCTCCGGGACTAGCGGAGAGACCCAGTACTTC
TRBJ2-7,TRBD1,TRBV27,-,CASSFGQGDDEQYF,TGTGCCAGCAGTTTTGGGCAGGGGGACGACGAGCAGTACTTC
TRBJ1-4,-,TRBV2,-,CASSVTGSGNEKLFF,TGTGCCAGCAGTGTTACAGGGTCAGGAAATGAAAAACTGTTTTTT
TRBJ2-7,TRBD2,TRBV29-1,once,CSVDLGLAGDERYF,TGCAGCGTTGACCTGGGACTAGCGGGAGACGAGCGGTACTTC
TRBJ1-3,TRBD1,TRBV4-1,-,CASSHPGQISGNTIYF,TGCGCCAGCAGCCACCCGGGACAGATCTCTGGAAACACCATATATTTT
TRBJ1-3,TRBD1,TRBV5-1,-,CASSYGQGSGNTIYF,TGCGCCAGCAGCTACGGACAGGGCTCTGGAAACACCATATATTTT
TRBJ1-2,TRBD1,TRBV19,few,CASSFQTGGGGYTF,TGTGCCAGTAGTTTCCAGACAGGGGGCGGTGGCTACACCTTC
TRBJ2-1,-,TRBV29-1,-,CSVEAGDRPWGEQFF,TGCAGCGTTGAAGCAGGTGACAGACCTTGGGGTGAGCAGTTCTTC
TRBJ1-6,-,TRBV6-5,many,CASKLGGERNSPLHF,TGTGCCAGCAAGTTAGGGGGAGAGAGGAATTCACCCCTCCACTTT
TRBJ2-7,TRBD2,TRBV7-3,-,CASSASGGAYEQYF,TGTGCCAGCAGCGCTAGCGGGGGGGCCTACGAGCAGTACTTC
TRBJ2-2,TRBD1,TRBV15,-,CATGTGGTGELFF,TGTGCCACCGGGACAGGGGGAACCGGGGAGCTGTTTTTT
TRBJ1-2,-,TRBV6-1,-,CASSVEAFPRGYTF,TGTGCCAGCAGTGTAGAAGCGTTTCCTCGTGGCTACACCTTC
TRBJ2-7,-,TRBV19,few,CASSLTGASYEQYF,TGTGCCAGTAGCCTCACAGGAGCTAGCTACGAGCAGTACTTC
TRBJ2-5,-,TRBV11-1,-,CASSTGETQYF,TGTGCCAGCAGCACCGGAGAGACCCAGTACTTC
TRBJ1-2,-,TRBV6-6,once,CASSYSTGARYGYTF,TGTGCCAGCAGTTACTCGACTGGGGCGAGGTATGGCTACACCTTC
TRBJ2-7,TRBD2,TRBV6-1,-,CASSSHPRGEREQYF,TGTGCCAGCAGTTCACATCCCCGGGGGGAGAGGGAGCAGTACTTC
TRBJ2-5,-,TRBV11-1,-,CASSSWVEETQYF,TGTGCCAGCAGCTCATGGGTGGAGGAGACCCAGTACTTC
TRBJ1-1,-,TRBV13,-,CASSSRGSLNTEAFF,TGTGCCAGCAGCTCCAGGGGCAGCTTGAACACTGAAGCTTTCTTT
TRBJ1-2,TRBD1,TRBV11-2,-,CASSTTGVYGYTF,TGTGCCAGCAGCACCACAGGGGTCTATGGCTACACCTTC
TRBJ2-5,-,TRBV7-7,-,CASSLPGETQYF,TGTGCTAGCAGCTTACCAGGAGAGACCCAGTACTTC
TRBJ2-1,-,TRBV7-3,-,CASSPSPSGYNEQFF,TGTGCCAGCAGCCCCTCCCCCAGCGGGTACAATGAGCAGTTCTTC
TRBJ1-1,-,TRBV7-9,-,CASSLAQGTEAFF,TGTGCCAGCAGCTTAGCCCAGGGCACTGAAGCTTTCTTT
TRBJ2-1,-,TRBV4-2,-,CASSHRARLEQFF,TGTGCCAGCAGCCACCGCGCCCGGTTAGAGCAGTTCTTC
TRBJ2-2,-,TRBV4-1,-,CASSQVEYAGELFF,TGCGCCAGCAGCCAAGTTGAGTACGCCGGGGAGCTGTTTTTT
TRBJ1-2,-,TRBV5-1,-,CASSLPKAGNYGYTF,TGCGCCAGCAGCCTACCTAAGGCGGGCAACTATGGCTACACCTTC
TRBJ1-4,TRBD1,TRBV6-5,-,CASSRTGYNEKLFF,TGTGCCAGCAGTCGGACAGGGTATAATGAAAAACTGTTTTTT
TRBJ2-7,-,TRBV7-8,-,CASSSWTPSDEQYF,TGTGCCAGCAGCTCATGGACTCCGTCCGACGAGCAGTACTTC
TRBJ1-4,-,TRBV4-2,-,CASSQGAAEGREKLFF,TGTGCCAGCAGCCAAGGGGCGGCGGAGGGGAGGGAAAAACTGTTTTTT
TRBJ2-1,TRBD1,TRBV5-1,-,CASSFDRAYNEQFF,TGCGCCAGCAGCTTTGACAGGGCCTACAATGAGCAGTTCTTC
TRBJ1-1,-,TRBV27,-,CASSLYSEMNTEAFF,TGTGCCAGCAGTTTATATTCCGAGATGAACACTGAAGCTTTCTTT
TRBJ1-1,-,TRBV5-6,-,CASSGGAGDTEAFF,TGTGCCAGCAGCGGGGGGGCAGGGGACACTGAAGCTTTCTTT
TRBJ1-2,-,TRBV29-1,-,CSVDGRDWDGYTF,TGCAGCGTTGACGGGAGGGATTGGGATGGCTACACCTTC
TRBJ2-2,TRBD1,TRBV2,-,CASRAGTGNTGELFF,TGTGCCAGCAGGGCCGGGACAGGGAACACCGGGGAGCTGTTTTTT
TRBJ2-5,-,TRBV9,-,CASSVGGGGETQYF,TGTGCCAGCAGCGTAGGGGGGGGCGGAGAGACCCAGTACTTC
TRBJ1-1,-,TRBV7-9,-,CASSGKAVYRVPEAFF,TGTGCCAGCAGCGGAAAGGCAGTTTATCGGGTGCCAGAAGCTTTCTTT
TRBJ2-7,TRBD2,TRBV5-6,-,CASSGTSGVYEQYF,TGTGCCAGCAGCGGGACTAGCGGGGTTTACGAGCAGTACTTC
TRBJ1-1,-,TRBV10-3,-,CAISGAPSSNTEAFF,TGTGCCATCAGTGGGGCCCCCTCCTCGAACACTGAAGCTTTCTTT
TRBJ2-3,-,TRBV25-1,-,CASNDYRVTDTQYF,TGTGCCAGCAACGACTACAGGGTCACAGATACGCAGTATTTT
TRBJ1-6,TRBD1,TRBV7-3,-,CASSPGQGRPLHF,TGTGCCAGCAGCCCAGGACAGGGCAGACCCCTCCACTTT
TRBJ2-5,TRBD2,TRBV7-9,-,CASSSKTSGSETQYF,TGTGCCAGCAGCTCCAAGACTAGCGGGTCGGAGACCCAGTACTTC
TRBJ1-1,TRBD1,TRBV5-4,-,CASSLDRGYEAFF,TGTGCCAGCAGCTTGGACAGGGGGTATGAAGCTTTCTTT
TRBJ2-1,TRBD2,TRBV12-5,-,CASGLWAGDVNEQFF,TGTGCTAGTGGTTTGTGGGCGGGGGACGTCAATGAGCAGTTCTTC
TRBJ1-6,-,TRBV2,-,CASSLDAKAGSPLHF,TGTGCCAGCAGTCTGGACGCGAAGGCGGGTTCACCCCTCCACTTT
TRBJ2-1,TRBD1,TRBV6-6,-,CASRPRDREILHEQFF,TGTGCCAGCAGACCCCGGGACAGGGAGATCCTCCATGAGCAGTTCTTC
TRBJ1-2,-,TRBV10-2,-,CASSDYQGMGYTF,TGCGCCAGCAGTGATTACCAGGGGATGGGCTACACCTTC